This T cell receptor (beta chain) is drawn from a study of blood T cell repertoires in COVID-19. Study at large: Whether acute or convalescent, the COVID-19 samples came from the United States, Italy and Spain.

Per the original data handling: Cell counts per sample came from amplifying reference gene primers. Assay: immunoSEQ multiplex PCR; the TCRdb copy retains only in-frame clones and omits some. V, J and clone size are taken as reported in that table, and D and trimming were inferred from the DNA itself. Of around 81,000 clones in the sample, around 81% were seen once. Trimming pared 5 bases from V and 3 bases from J, leaving 2 bases between. This CDR3 spans 11 amino acids. Germline V gene data show CDR1 as KGHDR and CDR2 as SFDVKD. The source of this sequence is a man aged 50-59 years with acute or convalescent COVID-19. The rearrangement links TRBV24-1 to TRBJ2-3; D not resolved. Sequencing used peripheral blood. CDR3 nucleotide sequence: TGTGCCACCAGTGTAACAGATACGCAGTATTTT. This gives the protein CATSVTDTQYF.